This TCR beta chain appears in the sequencing data of a study of shared T cell receptors in the human thymus. CDR3 length equals 15 residues. The V and J ends lost 4 bases and 1 base, in that order; junction bases with no gene match: 6. The germline V gene has CDR1 LGHNA and CDR2 YNFKEQ. Sequencing used immunoSEQ multiplex PCR; TCRdb keeps in-frame clones, though not all of them. The sample lists 700,000 to 750,000 clones, roughly 88% seen once, with approximately 0.01% in the top ten. The data were also submitted as part of a second study, on human thymus T cells.

Sequencing was carried out using thymocytes. The chain recombines TRBV4-2 with TRBJ1-1; 7 nucleotides match TRBD1. This receptor was obtained from a girl less than two years old with a congenital heart defect. CDR3 nucleotides: TGTGCCAGCAGCCCCTGGGACAGCTCGAACACTGAAGCTTTCTTT. Translating it yields CASSPWDSSNTEAFF.